A single sample is the source of the 20 T cell receptor beta chains below, sequenced in a study of PD-1 blockade in classical Hodgkin lymphoma. Sequencing was performed with immunoSEQ multiplex PCR; in TCRdb, only in-frame clones are kept and a portion is missing. The sample has tens of thousands of clones; nearly 90% are singletons. Time point here: cycle 4 day 1 (C4D1), after less than seven weeks of nivolumab. All patients relapsed after autologous stem cell transplantation, and brentuximab vedotin exposure varied. Sequencing was performed on peripheral blood mononuclear cells (PBMCs), taken before the fourth cycle of nivolumab. These receptors were taken from a human donor with classical Hodgkin lymphoma.

A few counts support this clone. The chain links TRBV6-1 to TRBJ2-3; perhaps TRBD2 as D (7 bases). The CDR3 sequence is 17 residues long. V was shortened by 3 bases and J by 2 bases, with 18 bases between the two germline ends. CDR1 and CDR2 from the germline V gene are MNHNS and SASEGT. CDR3 nucleotides: TGTGCCAGCAGTGACCCTGGTGTAGGGGGGGCCACAGATACGCAGTATTTT. Amino acid sequence: CASSDPGVGGATDTQYF.

The chain employs TRBV5-4 and TRBJ1-1; possible D gene TRBD1, 6 bases. This CDR3 region has 16 residues. The V end lost 2 bases, the J end lost 3 bases, and 17 bases lay between the germline ends. Germline CDR1 reads SGHNT; CDR2 reads YYREEE (reference sequence). For the CDR3, the DNA is TGTGCCAGCAGCTTAGAACAGGGAGTTCGGGACACTGAAGCTTTCTTT. It is translated as CASSLEQGVRDTEAFF.

This chain connects TRBV6-4 to TRBJ2-3; possibly TRBD2 for D (7 bases). The CDR3 sequence is 14 residues long. Germline V gene sequence: CDR1 MRHNA, CDR2 SNTAGT. Between the trimmed V and J ends, which lost 2 bases and 2 bases, there was a span of 8 bases. The CDR3 loop is CASSDGGATDTQYF. DNA of the CDR3: TGTGCCAGCAGTGACGGGGGGGCCACAGATACGCAGTATTTT.

The CDR3 DNA is TGTGCCAGCAGTCTCGGGACAGGGGCACATACGCAGTATTTT. It yields the protein CASSLGTGAHTQYF. The chain links TRBV6-6 to TRBJ2-3, with TRBD1 identical over 10 bases. J lost 7 bases, V lost 5 bases, and 6 bases had no gene match. The V gene's germline CDR1 is MNHNY and CDR2 SVGAGI (reference sequence). The CDR3 extends over 14 amino acids.

This sequence joins TRBV13 and TRBJ2-1, with D maybe TRBD2 (6 bases). CDR3 size: 15 residues. The V end was cut by 6 bases, the J end by 3 bases, with 15 bases between. Germline V gene sequence: CDR1 PRHDT, CDR2 FYEKMQ (reference sequence). The CDR3 DNA reads TGTGCCAGCAGGGCGGGGACGCAGAGCTACAATGAGCAGTTCTTC. Protein product: CASRAGTQSYNEQFF.

This chain joins TRBV5-1 and TRBJ2-2, with 7 bases matching TRBD1. The ends lost 3 bases at V and 5 bases at J; junction bases unmatched: 4. Germline lookup yields CDR1 SGHRS and CDR2 YFSETQ. CDR3 length equals 14 residues. CDR3 sequence (DNA): TGCGCCAGCAGCTCAGGGGGTGGAACCGGGGAGCTGTTTTTT. It specifies CASSSGGGTGELFF. The whole variable domain, filled in from reference TRBV5-1 and TRBJ2-2, reads KAGVTQTPRYLIKTRGQQVTLSCSPISGHRSVSWYQQTPGQGLQFLFEYFSETQRNKGNFPGRFSGRQFSNSRSEMNVSTLELGDSALYLCASSSGGGTGELFFGEGSRLTVL.

V usage is TRBV6-1 and J usage is TRBJ1-4, with D hard to call. V was shortened by 1 base and J by 7 bases, with 13 bases between the two germline ends. This CDR3 spans 15 amino acids. CDR1 is MNHNS, CDR2 SASEGT, per germline. CDR3 nucleotides: TGTGCCAGCAGTGAAGAGCGGACGGCTTTTGAAAAACTGTTTTTT. This codes for CASSEERTAFEKLFF.

This clone was counted a few times. The chain combines TRBV5-1 with TRBJ2-7; possibly TRBD1 or TRBD2 for D (5 bases each). V was cut by 7 bases and J by 2 bases, with 13 bases left in between. Germline V gene lookup returns CDR1 SGHRS and CDR2 YFSETQ. The CDR3 length is 13 residues. Written as DNA, the CDR3 is TGCGCCAGCGGTCCGGGGCAGACCTACGAGCAGTACTTC. Amino acid sequence: CASGPGQTYEQYF.

This clone was observed a few times. V and J are TRBV18 and TRBJ1-2, with D hard to call. The V end lost 1 base, the J end lost 8 bases, and 11 bases lay between the germline ends. Looked up from germline, CDR1 is KGHSH and CDR2 is LQKENI. This CDR3 has 13 residues. Here the CDR3 DNA reads TGTGCCAGCTCACCACAGGCTACCGGGGGCTACACCTTC. This encodes CASSPQATGGYTF.

The CDR3 spells CASSRIGTGVTGELFF. The CDR3 bases are TGTGCCAGCAGCAGGATTGGGACAGGGGTTACCGGGGAGCTGTTTTTT. This chain links TRBV5-6 with TRBJ2-2, with TRBD1 identical over 10 bases. The V gene end was trimmed by 4 bases and the J gene end by 5 bases; junction bases not matched to a gene: 8. In germline, CDR1 is SGHDT, CDR2 YYEEEE. The CDR3 sequence is 16 residues long.

The chain joins TRBV15 to TRBJ1-1; weak D call: TRBD1 (5 bases). Germline values: CDR1 LNHNV, CDR2 YYDKDF (reference sequence). The CDR3 covers 16 residues. Trimming removed 1 base at V and 4 bases at J, with 16 bases between. CDR3 sequence: CATSRAAGQGSTEAFF. The CDR3 DNA reads TGTGCCACCAGCAGAGCCGCGGGGCAAGGCAGCACTGAAGCTTTCTTT. The full variable domain, rest sourced from reference TRBV15 and TRBJ1-1, is DAMVIQNPRYQVTQFGKPVTLSCSQTLNHNVMYWYQQKSSQAPKLLFHYYDKDFNNEADTPDNFQSRRPNTSFCFLDIRSPGLGDTAMYLCATSRAAGQGSTEAFFGQGTRLTVV.

The chain joins TRBV11-1 to TRBJ2-3; possibly TRBD1 for D (5 bases). Germline CDR1 reads SGHAT; CDR2 reads FQDESV (reference sequence). The CDR3 covers 16 residues. Trimming removed 5 bases at V and 5 bases at J, with 20 bases between. The CDR3 coding sequence is TGTGCCAGCAGCCCCCTCTTTAGCAGGGTAAGAGATACGCAGTATTTT. Its translation: CASSPLFSRVRDTQYF.

This clone was found a few times. V is TRBV7-9 and J is TRBJ1-2; D may be TRBD1 (6 bases). Trimming took 4 bases from V and 1 from J, leaving 16 bases between them. Looked up from germline, CDR1 is SEHNR and CDR2 is FQNEAQ (reference sequence). The CDR3 is 16 residues long. CDR3 protein: CASSSFGGGSNYGYTF. The CDR3, as DNA: TGTGCCAGCAGCTCTTTTGGGGGCGGAAGTAACTATGGCTACACCTTC.

This rearrangement joins TRBV11-2 to TRBJ2-7; perhaps TRBD1 as D (5 bases). Germline V lookup: CDR1 SGHAT, CDR2 FQNNGV. The CDR3 has 15 residues. V was shortened by 5 bases and J by 4 bases, with 18 bases between the two germline ends. The CDR3 loop reads CASSPLRGRAYEQYF. The CDR3 nucleotides read TGTGCCAGCAGCCCCCTTAGGGGCAGGGCGTACGAGCAGTACTTC.

This sequence joins TRBV5-1 and TRBJ2-7, with a possible D match to TRBD1 (7 bases). This CDR3 is built from 12 residues. Germline V lookup: CDR1 SGHRS, CDR2 YFSETQ. Deletions cut 2 bases from V and 7 bases from J, with 10 bases between. Here the CDR3 reads CASSFQGGEQYF. CDR3 nucleotides: TGCGCCAGCAGCTTCCAGGGGGGAGAGCAGTACTTC.

V usage is TRBV7-9 and J usage is TRBJ2-7; D possibly matches TRBD1 or TRBD2 (6 bases each). Trimming took off 6 bases at V and 6 bases at J, with 18 bases between the two ends. CDR1 is SEHNR and CDR2 is FQNEAQ in the germline V gene (reference sequence). CDR3 length equals 14 residues. In DNA form, the CDR3 reads TGTGCCAGCAGGCCGAGGGGGGACTTCCGCGAGCAGTACTTC. Amino acid sequence: CASRPRGDFREQYF.

The chain recombines TRBV7-9 with TRBJ2-3; 9 nucleotides line up with TRBD1. The CDR3 consists of 14 residues. In germline, CDR1 is SEHNR, CDR2 FQNEAQ (reference sequence). The V segment lost 5 bases and the J segment 6 bases; nucleotides outside the gene matches: 6. CDR3 residues: CASSRTGGGDTQYF. DNA of the CDR3: TGTGCCAGCAGCCGCACAGGGGGCGGCGATACGCAGTATTTT.

The chain uses TRBV5-1 and TRBJ1-4; 8 nucleotides align to TRBD1. V lost 4 bases, J lost 8 bases, and 7 bases stayed unmatched. CDR1 SGHRS and CDR2 YFSETQ come from the germline V gene. The CDR3 loop spans 14 amino acids. The CDR3 sequence: CASSQDRAGEKLFF. For the CDR3, the DNA is TGCGCCAGCAGCCAGGACAGGGCTGGGGAAAAACTGTTTTTT.

The chain joins TRBV5-1 to TRBJ1-2, with D possibly TRBD1 on 6 matching bases. The CDR3 spans 15 residues. CDR1 SGHRS and CDR2 YFSETQ come from the germline V gene. Trimming cost V 3 bases and J 5 bases, with 17 bases left between them. The DNA for the CDR3 is TGCGCCAGCAGCTCCGGGGACACGGGACGATATGGCTACACCTTC. Amino acids: CASSSGDTGRYGYTF.

This chain connects TRBV6-1 to TRBJ2-7; TRBD1 matches 10 bases. Germline V lookup: CDR1 MNHNS, CDR2 SASEGT. V was clipped by 4 bases and J by 0 bases; unmatched bases: 6. This CDR3 contains 16 residues. The chain's CDR3 is CASSVRDRGLSYEQYF. The CDR3 coding sequence is TGTGCCAGCAGTGTCCGAGACAGGGGGCTCTCCTACGAGCAGTACTTC.